The T cell receptor (beta chain) under discussion was sequenced for a study of blood T cell repertoires in COVID-19. For the study at large: From the United States, Italy and Spain came samples of acute and convalescent COVID-19. Sample material is recorded as cDNA or gDNA derived from T cells, B-cell-depleted T cells, or PBMCs.

Original data processing: Estimation of nucleated cell counts was performed using reference gene primer amplification. TCRdb keeps only in-frame clones here, not all; method: immunoSEQ multiplex PCR. V and J calls and clone size follow that table, whereas D and trimming were derived from the DNA. The table includes 90,000 to 150,000 clones, around 86% detected once. Material: peripheral blood. This sequence was found in an elderly man with acute or convalescent COVID-19.

CDR3 nucleotides: TGCGCCAGCAGCTTGTTTTCCGGCTCTGGAAACACCATATATTTT. Protein sequence: CASSLFSGSGNTIYF. The rearrangement links TRBV5-1 to TRBJ1-3; D not certain. V was cut by 1 base and J by 0 bases, with 8 bases left in between. The CDR3 runs 15 residues. In germline, CDR1 is SGHRS, CDR2 YFSETQ. Full variable domain (remainder filled in from reference TRBV5-1 and TRBJ1-3): KAGVTQTPRYLIKTRGQQVTLSCSPISGHRSVSWYQQTPGQGLQFLFEYFSETQRNKGNFPGRFSGRQFSNSRSEMNVSTLELGDSALYLCASSLFSGSGNTIYFGEGSWLTVV.